A single sample gave rise to the 13 T cell receptor beta chains below, sequenced in a study of Ad26.COV2.S vaccination and SARS-CoV-2 variants. Assay: immunoSEQ multiplex PCR; the TCRdb copy retains only in-frame clones and omits some. Of about 440,000 clones in the sample, less than 95% were seen once. Noted treatment: some 20 received Ad26.COV2.S at low or high dose, single or two shots; a few received placebo; per-sample allocation not given. It was on day 63 after the first vaccine or placebo injection that samples were taken. The specimen comprised peripheral blood, sampled in a trial of Ad26.COV2.S vaccine versus placebo. The receptor set was obtained from a person aged 18 to 59 who received the Ad26.COV2.S COVID-19 vaccine or a placebo.

V gene TRBV19 combines with J gene TRBJ2-2, with TRBD2 identical over 14 bases. The CDR3 is 17 amino acids. The ends lost 7 bases at V and 5 bases at J; junction bases unmatched: 9. CDR1 and CDR2 (germline): LNHDA, SQIVND (reference sequence). CDR3 in DNA: TGTGCCAGTACCGTGACTAGCGGGAGGGCCCGAACCGGGGAGCTGTTTTTT. Amino acid sequence: CASTVTSGRARTGELFF.

The chain employs TRBV25-1 and TRBJ2-7, with TRBD2 as a possible D gene (5 bases). The germline V and J ends were trimmed by 7 bases and 1 base, with 14 bases remaining between them. This CDR3 is 14 amino acids long. CDR1 MGHDK and CDR2 SYGVNS come from the germline V gene. This CDR3 reads CASTGVERSYEQYF. The CDR3 region has the DNA TGTGCCAGCACTGGGGTGGAGCGGTCCTACGAGCAGTACTTC.

This chain connects TRBV13 to TRBJ2-7; 9 bases map to TRBD1. This CDR3 comprises 16 residues. Germline loops: CDR1 PRHDT, CDR2 FYEKMQ (reference sequence). V lost 5 bases, J lost 1 base, and 9 bases stayed unmatched. The CDR3 here is CASSLDWDRVSYEQYF. Written as DNA, the CDR3 is TGTGCCAGCAGCCTCGACTGGGACAGGGTTTCCTACGAGCAGTACTTC.

The chain has TRBV5-4 and TRBJ1-1, with TRBD1 matching 7 bases. Germline-derived CDR1 and CDR2 are SGHNT and YYREEE (reference sequence). V dropped 1 base and J dropped 4; count of bases not matched to a gene: 4. This CDR3 has 14 amino acids. The CDR3 DNA reads TGTGCCAGCAGCTTGCGGGCAGGGGGCACTGAAGCTTTCTTT. It yields the protein CASSLRAGGTEAFF.

As for this clone: This same CDR3 is encoded by further DNA sequences in the sample. The chain combines TRBV20-1 with TRBJ1-5; D not certain. The ends were cut back, 3 bases at V and 4 bases at J, with 7 bases in the middle. The CDR3 contains 12 residues. CDR1 DFQATT and CDR2 SNEGSKA come from the germline V gene (reference sequence). CDR3 DNA: TGCAGTGCTAGTACTGGGAATCAGCCCCAGCATTTT. As protein: CSASTGNQPQHF.

This clone was recorded only once. V usage is TRBV28 and J usage is TRBJ1-3, with D possibly being TRBD1 (6 bases). The ends were cut back, 5 bases at V and 3 bases at J, with 17 bases in the middle. The germline CDR1 and CDR2 sequences are MDHEN and SYDVKM. This CDR3 has 16 amino acids. CDR3 sequence (DNA): TGTGCCAGCAGTACAACAGGGACCGGATTTGGAAACACCATATATTTT. Protein sequence: CASSTTGTGFGNTIYF.

The V gene is TRBV28, the J gene TRBJ1-2; no definite D call. This CDR3 comprises 14 residues. V was shortened by 5 bases and J by 10 bases, with 20 bases between the two germline ends. Germline V CDR1 and CDR2: MDHEN, SYDVKM. The CDR3 reads CASSAQGRASYYTF. CDR3 DNA sequence: TGTGCCAGCAGTGCACAAGGGCGGGCTAGTTACTACACCTTC.

This clone is a singleton in its sample. The CDR3 coding sequence is TGTGCCAGCAGCTACGACAGCCGGGACACCATATATTTT. Protein sequence: CASSYDSRDTIYF. This rearrangement joins TRBV5-6 to TRBJ1-3; TRBD1 might be the D (5 bases). Germline V gene data show CDR1 as SGHDT and CDR2 as YYEEEE. The CDR3 is made up of 13 amino acids. Trimming stripped 3 bases from V and 8 bases from J, with 12 bases between.

The chain recombines TRBV5-6 with TRBJ2-7; D not resolved. The CDR3 totals 12 residues. The germline V gene has CDR1 SGHDT and CDR2 YYEEEE. V gave up 0 bases and J gave up 2 bases, with 3 bases separating them. Written as DNA, the CDR3 is TGTGCCAGCAGCTTGGGAACCTACGAGCAGTACTTC. Translation gives CASSLGTYEQYF.

J is TRBJ1-6 and V is TRBV10-3, with D perhaps TRBD1 (5 bases). V was clipped by 6 bases and J by 3 bases, with 9 bases between them. CDR3 size: 14 residues. Germline V lookup: CDR1 ENHRY, CDR2 SYGVKD. CDR3 DNA: TGTGCCATCAGGGAGACAGTCTATAATTCACCCCTCCACTTT. It yields the protein CAIRETVYNSPLHF.

This chain links TRBV11-2 with TRBJ2-3, with no clear D. The germline CDR1 and CDR2 sequences are SGHAT and FQNNGV. V was cut by 3 bases and J by 0 bases, with 13 bases left in between. This CDR3 is 16 amino acids long. CDR3 bases: TGTGCCAGCAGCTTGCGCCTGTGGGGTAGCACAGATACGCAGTATTTT. As protein: CASSLRLWGSTDTQYF.

The genes are TRBV6-5 and TRBJ1-1; D gene ambiguous. The V gene lost 2 bases and the J gene lost 1 base, with 8 bases spanning the gap. The CDR3 is 14 residues long. Germline lookup yields CDR1 MNHEY and CDR2 SVGAGI. CDR3 in amino acids: CASSYRQRNTEAFF. DNA for the CDR3: TGTGCCAGCAGTTACCGCCAGAGGAACACTGAAGCTTTCTTT.

The J gene is TRBJ2-1, the V gene TRBV19; D remains ambiguous. V lost 0 bases, J lost 2 bases, and 11 bases lay in between. CDR1 is LNHDA, CDR2 SQIVND, per germline (reference sequence). The CDR3 spans 16 residues. CDR3 in amino acids: CASSIDNSEPYNEQFF. In DNA form, the CDR3 reads TGTGCCAGTAGTATAGACAACTCAGAGCCCTACAATGAGCAGTTCTTC.